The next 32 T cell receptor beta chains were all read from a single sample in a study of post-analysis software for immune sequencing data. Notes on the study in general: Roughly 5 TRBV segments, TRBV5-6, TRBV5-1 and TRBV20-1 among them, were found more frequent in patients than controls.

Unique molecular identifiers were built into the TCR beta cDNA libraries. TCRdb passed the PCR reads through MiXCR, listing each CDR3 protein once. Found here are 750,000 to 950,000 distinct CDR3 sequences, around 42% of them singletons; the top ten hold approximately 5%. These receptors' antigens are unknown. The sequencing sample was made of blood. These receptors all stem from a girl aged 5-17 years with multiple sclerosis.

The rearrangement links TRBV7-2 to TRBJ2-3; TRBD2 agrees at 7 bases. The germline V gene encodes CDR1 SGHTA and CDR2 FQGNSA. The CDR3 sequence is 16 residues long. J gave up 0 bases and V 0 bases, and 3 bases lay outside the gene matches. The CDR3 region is CASSLAGGPSTDTQYF. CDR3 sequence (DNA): TGTGCCAGCAGCTTAGCGGGAGGGCCAAGCACAGATACGCAGTATTTT.

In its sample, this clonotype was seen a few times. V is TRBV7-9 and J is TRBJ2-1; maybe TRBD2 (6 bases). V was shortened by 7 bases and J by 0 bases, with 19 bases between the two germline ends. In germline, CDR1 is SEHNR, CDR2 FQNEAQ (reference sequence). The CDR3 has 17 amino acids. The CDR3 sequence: CASIREFVTSSYNEQFF. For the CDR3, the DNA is TGTGCCAGCATCAGAGAGTTTGTGACTAGCTCCTACAATGAGCAGTTCTTC.

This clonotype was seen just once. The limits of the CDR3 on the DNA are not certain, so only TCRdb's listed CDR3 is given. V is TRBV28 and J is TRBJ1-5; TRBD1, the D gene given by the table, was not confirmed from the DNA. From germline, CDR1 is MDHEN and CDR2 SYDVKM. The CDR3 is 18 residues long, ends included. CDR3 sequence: CASILGGQGVFGNQPQHF.

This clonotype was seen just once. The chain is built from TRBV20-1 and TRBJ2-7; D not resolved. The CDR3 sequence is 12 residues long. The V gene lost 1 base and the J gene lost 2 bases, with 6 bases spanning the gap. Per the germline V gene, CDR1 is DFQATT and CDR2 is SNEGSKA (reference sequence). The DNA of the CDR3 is TGCAGTGCTAGAGGTTACCCCTACGAGCAGTACTTC. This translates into CSARGYPYEQYF.

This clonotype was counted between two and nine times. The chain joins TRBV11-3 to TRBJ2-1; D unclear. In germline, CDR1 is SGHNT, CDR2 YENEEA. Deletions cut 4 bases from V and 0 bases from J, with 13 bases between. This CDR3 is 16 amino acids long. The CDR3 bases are TGTGCCAGCAGCTCAAACCCAGAACCCTCCTACAATGAGCAGTTCTTC. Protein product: CASSSNPEPSYNEQFF.

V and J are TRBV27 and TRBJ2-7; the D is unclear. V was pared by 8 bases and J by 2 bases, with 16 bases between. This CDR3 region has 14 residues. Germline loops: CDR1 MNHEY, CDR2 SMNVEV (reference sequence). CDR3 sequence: CASSYGGTTYEQYF. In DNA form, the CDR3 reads TGTGCCAGCTCCTACGGCGGTACTACCTACGAGCAGTACTTC.

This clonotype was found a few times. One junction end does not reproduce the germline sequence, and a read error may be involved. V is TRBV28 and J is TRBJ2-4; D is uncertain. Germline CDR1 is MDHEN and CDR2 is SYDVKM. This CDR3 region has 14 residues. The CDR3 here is CASRPTVAKNIQYF. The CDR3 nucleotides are TGTGCCAGCAGACCCACGGTGGCCAAGAACATTCAGTACTTC.

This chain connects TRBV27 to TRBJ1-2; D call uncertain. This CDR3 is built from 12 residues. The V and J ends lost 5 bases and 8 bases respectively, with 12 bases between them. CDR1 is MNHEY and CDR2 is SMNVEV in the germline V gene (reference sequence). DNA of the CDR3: TGTGCCAGCAGTCCCCTGGGAGTAGGCTACACCTTC. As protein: CASSPLGVGYTF.

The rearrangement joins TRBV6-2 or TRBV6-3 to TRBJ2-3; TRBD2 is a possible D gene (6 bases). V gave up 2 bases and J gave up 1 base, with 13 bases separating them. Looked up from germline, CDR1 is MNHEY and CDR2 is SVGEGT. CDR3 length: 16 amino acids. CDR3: CASSYLGREGTDTQYF. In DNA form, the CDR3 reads TGTGCCAGCAGTTACCTCGGCAGGGAGGGCACAGATACGCAGTATTTT.

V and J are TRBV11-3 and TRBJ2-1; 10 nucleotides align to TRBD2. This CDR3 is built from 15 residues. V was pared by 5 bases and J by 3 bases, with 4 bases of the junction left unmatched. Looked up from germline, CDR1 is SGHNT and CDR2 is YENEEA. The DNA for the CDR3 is TGTGCCAGCAGCGACCTAGCGGGGGACTACAATGAGCAGTTCTTC. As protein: CASSDLAGDYNEQFF.

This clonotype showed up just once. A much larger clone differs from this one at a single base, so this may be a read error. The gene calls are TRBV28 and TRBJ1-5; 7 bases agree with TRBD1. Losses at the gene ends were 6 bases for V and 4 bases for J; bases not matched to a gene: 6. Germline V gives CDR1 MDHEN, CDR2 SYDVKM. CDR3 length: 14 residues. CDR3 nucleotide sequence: TGTGCCAGCAGGTTGAGGGGGCCTAATCAGCCCCAGCATTTT. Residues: CASRLRGPNQPQHF.

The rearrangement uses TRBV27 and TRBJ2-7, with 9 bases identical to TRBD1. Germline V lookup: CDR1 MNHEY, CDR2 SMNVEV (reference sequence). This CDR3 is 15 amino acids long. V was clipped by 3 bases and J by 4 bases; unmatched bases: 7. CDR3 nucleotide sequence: TGTGCCAGCAGTTTCCAAGGGACAGGGTCTTACGAGCAGTACTTC. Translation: CASSFQGTGSYEQYF.

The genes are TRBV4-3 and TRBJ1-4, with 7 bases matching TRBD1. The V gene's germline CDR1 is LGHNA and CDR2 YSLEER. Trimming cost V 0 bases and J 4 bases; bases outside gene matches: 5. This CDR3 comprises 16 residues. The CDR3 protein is CASSQDRAGGNEKLFF. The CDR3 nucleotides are TGCGCCAGCAGCCAAGATCGTGCAGGGGGTAATGAAAAACTGTTTTTT.

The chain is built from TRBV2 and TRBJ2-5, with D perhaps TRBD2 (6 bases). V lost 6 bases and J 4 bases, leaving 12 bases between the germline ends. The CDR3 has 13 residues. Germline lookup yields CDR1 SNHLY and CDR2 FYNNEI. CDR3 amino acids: CASRRRDLETQYF. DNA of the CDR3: TGTGCCAGCAGGAGGAGGGATTTAGAGACCCAGTACTTC.

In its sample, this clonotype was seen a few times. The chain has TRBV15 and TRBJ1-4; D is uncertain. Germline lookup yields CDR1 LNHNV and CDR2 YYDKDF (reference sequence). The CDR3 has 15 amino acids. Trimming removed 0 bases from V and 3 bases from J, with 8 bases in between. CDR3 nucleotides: TGTGCCACCAGCAGAGATATGGGTGCTAATGAAAAACTGTTTTTT. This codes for CATSRDMGANEKLFF.

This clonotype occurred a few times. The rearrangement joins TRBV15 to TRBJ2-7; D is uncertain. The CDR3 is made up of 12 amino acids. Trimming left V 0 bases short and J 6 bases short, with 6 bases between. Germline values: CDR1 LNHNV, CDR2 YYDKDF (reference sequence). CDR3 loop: CATSRDRLEQYF. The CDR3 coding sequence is TGTGCCACCAGCAGAGATCGACTCGAGCAGTACTTC.

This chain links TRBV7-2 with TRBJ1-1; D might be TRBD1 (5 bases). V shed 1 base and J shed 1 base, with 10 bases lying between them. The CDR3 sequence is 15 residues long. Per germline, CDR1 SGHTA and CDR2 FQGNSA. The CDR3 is CASSLGQSQNTEAFF. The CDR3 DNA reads TGTGCCAGCAGCTTAGGACAGTCCCAGAACACTGAAGCTTTCTTT.

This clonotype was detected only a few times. The CDR3 sequence is CASSQDGREAETQYF. The CDR3 bases are TGTGCCAGCAGCCAAGATGGACGGGAGGCGGAGACCCAGTACTTC. The chain recombines TRBV3-1 with TRBJ2-5; 7 nucleotides agree with TRBD2. CDR1 and CDR2 from the germline V gene are LGHDT and YNNKEL (reference sequence). The CDR3 contains 15 residues. Trimming at V came to 0 bases and at J to 5 bases, leaving 6 bases not matched to a gene.

The CDR3 DNA sequence: TGTGCCAGCAGCAGTGACAGGGGGTATAGCAATCAGCCCCAGCATTTT. Protein product: CASSSDRGYSNQPQHF. This chain links TRBV5-7 with TRBJ1-5; TRBD1 matches at 9 bases. TRBV5-7 is known as an ORF, though its function is uncertain. J was trimmed by 0 bases and V by 4 bases; bases with no gene match: 5. The CDR3 extends over 16 amino acids.

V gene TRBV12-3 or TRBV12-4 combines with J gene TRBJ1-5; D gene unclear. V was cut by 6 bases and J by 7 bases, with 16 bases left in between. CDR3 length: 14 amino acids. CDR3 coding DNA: TGTGCCAGCAGCCCCGACGTGAGAATCCAGCCCCAGCATTTT. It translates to CASSPDVRIQPQHF.

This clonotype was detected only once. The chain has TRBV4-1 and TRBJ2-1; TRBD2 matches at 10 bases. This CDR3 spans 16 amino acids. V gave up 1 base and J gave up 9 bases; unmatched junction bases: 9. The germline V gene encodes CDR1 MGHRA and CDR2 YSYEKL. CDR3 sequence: CASSQGTAGGPGEQFF. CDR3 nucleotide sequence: TGCGCCAGCAGCCAAGGGACAGCGGGAGGGCCGGGTGAGCAGTTCTTC.

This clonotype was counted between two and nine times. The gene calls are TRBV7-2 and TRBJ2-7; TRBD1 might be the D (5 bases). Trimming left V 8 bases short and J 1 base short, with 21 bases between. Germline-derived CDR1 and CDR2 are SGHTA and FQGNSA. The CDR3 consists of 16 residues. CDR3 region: CASSNAGKSVSYEQYF. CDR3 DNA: TGTGCCAGCTCAAACGCAGGGAAATCAGTATCCTACGAGCAGTACTTC.

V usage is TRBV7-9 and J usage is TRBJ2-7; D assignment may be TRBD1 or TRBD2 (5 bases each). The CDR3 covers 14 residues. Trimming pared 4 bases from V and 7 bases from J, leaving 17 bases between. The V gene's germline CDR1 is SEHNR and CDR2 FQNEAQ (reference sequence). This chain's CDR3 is CASSSGPRVSEQYF. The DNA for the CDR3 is TGTGCCAGCAGCTCGGGACCCCGGGTGAGTGAGCAGTACTTC.

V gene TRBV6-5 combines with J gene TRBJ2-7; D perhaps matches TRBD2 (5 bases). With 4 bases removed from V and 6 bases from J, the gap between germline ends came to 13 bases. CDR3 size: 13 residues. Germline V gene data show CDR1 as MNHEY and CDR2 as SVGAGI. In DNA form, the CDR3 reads TGTGCCAGCAGTTCCCCTCCTGCGGGCGAGCAGTACTTC. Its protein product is CASSSPPAGEQYF.

The CDR3 loop is CAIGEDEQFF. The CDR3 coding sequence is TGTGCCATCGGAGAGGATGAGCAGTTCTTC. The chain employs TRBV10-3 and TRBJ2-1, with D uncertain. Germline-derived CDR1 and CDR2 are ENHRY and SYGVKD. V shed 8 bases and J shed 8 bases, with 7 bases lying between them. The CDR3 has 10 amino acids.

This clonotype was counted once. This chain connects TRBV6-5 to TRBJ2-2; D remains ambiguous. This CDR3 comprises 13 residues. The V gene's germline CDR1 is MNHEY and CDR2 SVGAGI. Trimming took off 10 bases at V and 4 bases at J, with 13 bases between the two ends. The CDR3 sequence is CATLRASTGELFF. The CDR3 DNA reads TGTGCCACCCTTCGGGCCAGCACCGGGGAGCTGTTTTTT.

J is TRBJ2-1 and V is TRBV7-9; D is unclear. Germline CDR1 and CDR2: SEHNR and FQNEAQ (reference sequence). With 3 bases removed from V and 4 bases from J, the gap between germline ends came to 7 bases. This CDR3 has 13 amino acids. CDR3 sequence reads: CASSLYEYNEQFF. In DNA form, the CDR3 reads TGTGCCAGCAGCTTGTACGAGTACAATGAGCAGTTCTTC.

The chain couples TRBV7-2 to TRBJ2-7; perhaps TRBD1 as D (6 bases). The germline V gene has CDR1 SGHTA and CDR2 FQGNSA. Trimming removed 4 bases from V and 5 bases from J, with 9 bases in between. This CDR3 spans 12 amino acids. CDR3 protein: CASSWGTNEQYF. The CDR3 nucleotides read TGTGCCAGCAGCTGGGGGACAAACGAGCAGTACTTC.

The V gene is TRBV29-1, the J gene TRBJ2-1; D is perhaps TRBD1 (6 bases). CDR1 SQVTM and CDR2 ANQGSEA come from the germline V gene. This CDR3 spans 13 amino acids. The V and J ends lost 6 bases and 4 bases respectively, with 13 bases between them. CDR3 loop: CSVDPGVYNEQFF. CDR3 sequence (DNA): TGCAGCGTCGACCCAGGGGTTTACAATGAGCAGTTCTTC.

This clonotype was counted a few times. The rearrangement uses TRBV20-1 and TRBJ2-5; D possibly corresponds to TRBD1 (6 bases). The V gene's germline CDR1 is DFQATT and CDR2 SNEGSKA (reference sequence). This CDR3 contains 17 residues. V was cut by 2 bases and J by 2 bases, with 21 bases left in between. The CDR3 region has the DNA TGCAGTGCTAGAAGTTTGGGACACCCTCGGACTCAAGAGACCCAGTACTTC. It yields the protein CSARSLGHPRTQETQYF.

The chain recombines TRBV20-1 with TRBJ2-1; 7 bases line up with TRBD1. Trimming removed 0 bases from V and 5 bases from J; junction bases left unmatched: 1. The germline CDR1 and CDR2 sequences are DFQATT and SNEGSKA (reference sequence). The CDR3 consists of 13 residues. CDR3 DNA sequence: TGCAGTGCTAGAGAGACAGGGCACAATGAGCAGTTCTTC. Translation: CSARETGHNEQFF.

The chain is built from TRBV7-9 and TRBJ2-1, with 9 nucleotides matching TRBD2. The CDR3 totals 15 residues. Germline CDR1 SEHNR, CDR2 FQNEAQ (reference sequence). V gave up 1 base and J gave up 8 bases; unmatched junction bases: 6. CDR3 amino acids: CASSLGTSASDEQFF. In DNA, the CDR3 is TGTGCCAGCAGCTTAGGGACTAGCGCCTCGGATGAGCAGTTCTTC. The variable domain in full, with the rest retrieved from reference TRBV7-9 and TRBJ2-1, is DTGVSQNPRHKITKRGQNVTFRCDPISEHNRLYWYRQTLGQGPEFLTYFQNEAQLEKSRLLSDRFSAERPKGSFSTLEIQRTEQGDSAMYLCASSLGTSASDEQFFGPGTRLTVL.